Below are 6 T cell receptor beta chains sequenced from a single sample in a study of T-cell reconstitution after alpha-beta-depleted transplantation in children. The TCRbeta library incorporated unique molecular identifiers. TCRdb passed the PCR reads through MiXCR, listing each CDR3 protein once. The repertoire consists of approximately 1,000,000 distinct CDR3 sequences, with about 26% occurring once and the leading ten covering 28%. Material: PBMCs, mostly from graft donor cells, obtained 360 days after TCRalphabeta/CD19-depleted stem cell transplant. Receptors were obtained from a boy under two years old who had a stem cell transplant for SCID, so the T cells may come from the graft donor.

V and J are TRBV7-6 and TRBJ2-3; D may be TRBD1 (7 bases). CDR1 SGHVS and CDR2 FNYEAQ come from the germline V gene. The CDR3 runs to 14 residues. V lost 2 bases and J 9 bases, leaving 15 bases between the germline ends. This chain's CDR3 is CASSLMWGDSTQYF. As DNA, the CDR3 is TGTGCCAGCAGCTTAATGTGGGGGGACAGCACGCAGTATTTT.

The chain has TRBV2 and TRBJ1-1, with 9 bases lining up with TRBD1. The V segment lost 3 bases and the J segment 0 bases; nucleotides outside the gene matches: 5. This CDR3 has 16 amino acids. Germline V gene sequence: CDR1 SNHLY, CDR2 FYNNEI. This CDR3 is CASSEWGQGMNTEAFF. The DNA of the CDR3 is TGTGCCAGCAGTGAGTGGGGACAGGGTATGAACACTGAAGCTTTCTTT. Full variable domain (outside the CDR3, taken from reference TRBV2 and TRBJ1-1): EPEVTQTPSHQVTQMGQEVILRCVPISNHLYFYWYRQILGQKVEFLVSFYNNEISEKSEIFDDQFSVERPDGSNFTLKIRSTKLEDSAMYFCASSEWGQGMNTEAFFGQGTRLTVV.

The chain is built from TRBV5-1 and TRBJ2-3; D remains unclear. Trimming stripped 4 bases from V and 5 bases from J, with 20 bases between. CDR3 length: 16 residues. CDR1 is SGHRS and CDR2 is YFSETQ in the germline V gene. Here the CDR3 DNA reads TGCGCCAGCAGCACCTCCTTCGCCCAACGCAGAGATACGCAGTATTTT. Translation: CASSTSFAQRRDTQYF.

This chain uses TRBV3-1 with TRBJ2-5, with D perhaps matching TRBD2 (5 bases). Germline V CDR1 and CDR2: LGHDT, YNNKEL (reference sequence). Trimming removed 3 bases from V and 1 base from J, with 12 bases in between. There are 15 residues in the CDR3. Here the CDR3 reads CASSHSPGSQETQYF. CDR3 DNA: TGTGCCAGCAGCCATTCACCGGGGAGCCAAGAGACCCAGTACTTC.

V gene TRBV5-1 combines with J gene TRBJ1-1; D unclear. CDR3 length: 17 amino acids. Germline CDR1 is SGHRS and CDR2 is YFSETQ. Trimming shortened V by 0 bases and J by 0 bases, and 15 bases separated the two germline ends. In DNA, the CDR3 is TGCGCCAGCAGCTTGGCCGACATAGGACGGGTGAACACTGAAGCTTTCTTT. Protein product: CASSLADIGRVNTEAFF.

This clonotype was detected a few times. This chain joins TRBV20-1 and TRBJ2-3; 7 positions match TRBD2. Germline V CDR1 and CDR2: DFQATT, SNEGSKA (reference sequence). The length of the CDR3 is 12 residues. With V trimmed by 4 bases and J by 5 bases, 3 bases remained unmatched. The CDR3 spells CSATAGVDTQYF. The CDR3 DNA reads TGCAGTGCTACTGCGGGGGTAGATACGCAGTATTTT.